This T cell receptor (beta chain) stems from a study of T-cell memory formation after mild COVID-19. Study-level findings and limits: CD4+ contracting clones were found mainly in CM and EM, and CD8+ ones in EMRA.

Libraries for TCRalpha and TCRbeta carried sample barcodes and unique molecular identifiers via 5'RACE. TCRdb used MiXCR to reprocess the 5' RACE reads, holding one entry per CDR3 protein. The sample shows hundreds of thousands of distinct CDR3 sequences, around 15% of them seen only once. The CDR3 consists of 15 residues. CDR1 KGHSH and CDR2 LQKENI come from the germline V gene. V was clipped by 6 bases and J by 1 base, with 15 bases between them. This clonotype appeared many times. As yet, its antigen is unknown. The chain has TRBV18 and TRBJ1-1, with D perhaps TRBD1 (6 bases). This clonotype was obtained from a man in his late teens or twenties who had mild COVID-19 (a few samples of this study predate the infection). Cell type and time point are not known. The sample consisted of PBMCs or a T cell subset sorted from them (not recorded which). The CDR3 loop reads CASSRRGAANTEAFF. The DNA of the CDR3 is TGTGCCAGCTCTCGAAGGGGGGCAGCGAACACTGAAGCTTTCTTT. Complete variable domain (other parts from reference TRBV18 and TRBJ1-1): NAGVMQNPRHLVRRRGQEARLRCSPMKGHSHVYWYRQLPEEGLKFMVYLQKENIIDESGMPKERFSAEFPKEGPSILRIQQVVRGDSAAYFCASSRRGAANTEAFFGQGTRLTVV.